Given below is one T cell receptor beta chain in context. The antigen is unknown. Profiled with immunoSEQ multiplex PCR; TCRdb holds only in-frame clones, not every one. The sample lists roughly 16,000 clones; 65% to 85% were seen once. This entry is derived from a study of CD4+ T cells in melanoma. The ends lost 4 bases at V and 3 bases at J; junction bases unmatched: 7. The CDR3 has 17 amino acids. In germline, CDR1 is MNHEY, CDR2 SMNVEV (reference sequence). Study conclusions and caveats: In melanoma, neoantigen-specific CD4+ T cells reportedly differed in differentiation state. A reported correlation linked neoantigen-specific CD4+ T cells to CD8+, macrophage and B cell function.

The receptor was derived from a human donor with melanoma. Sample: cells from a culture (not recorded whether cultured in vitro). The V and J genes are TRBV27 and TRBJ2-4; 12 nucleotides match TRBD2. The CDR3 sequence is CASSSKTSGGVKNIQYF. The CDR3 DNA is TGTGCCAGCAGTTCAAAGACTAGCGGGGGTGTCAAAAACATTCAGTACTTC.